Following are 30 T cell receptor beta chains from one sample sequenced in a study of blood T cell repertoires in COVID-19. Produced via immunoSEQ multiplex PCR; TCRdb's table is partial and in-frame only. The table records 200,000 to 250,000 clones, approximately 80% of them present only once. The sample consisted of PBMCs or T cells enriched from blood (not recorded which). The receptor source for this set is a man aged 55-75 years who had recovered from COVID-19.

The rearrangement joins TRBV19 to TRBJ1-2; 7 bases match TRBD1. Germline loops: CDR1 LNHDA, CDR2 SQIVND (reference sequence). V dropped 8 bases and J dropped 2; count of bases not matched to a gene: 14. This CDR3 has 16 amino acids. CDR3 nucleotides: TGTGCCAGTTTACCTACTAGACAGGGAGAAAACTATGGCTACACCTTC. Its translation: CASLPTRQGENYGYTF.

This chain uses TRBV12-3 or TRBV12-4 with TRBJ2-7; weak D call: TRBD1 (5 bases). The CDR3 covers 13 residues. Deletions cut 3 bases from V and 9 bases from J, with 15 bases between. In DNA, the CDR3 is TGTGCCAGCAGTTTTTATAACGGTCAGGGGCAGTACTTC. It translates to CASSFYNGQGQYF.

The CDR3 DNA follows: TGCGCCAGCAGTCAATACCTGGCGGGGCACACAGATACGCAGTATTTT. Residues: CASSQYLAGHTDTQYF. The gene calls are TRBV23-1 and TRBJ2-3; weak D call: TRBD2 (6 bases). TRBV23-1 is noted as an ORF with a role that remains uncertain. Trimming left V 1 base short and J 2 bases short, with 13 bases between. The CDR3 length is 16 residues.

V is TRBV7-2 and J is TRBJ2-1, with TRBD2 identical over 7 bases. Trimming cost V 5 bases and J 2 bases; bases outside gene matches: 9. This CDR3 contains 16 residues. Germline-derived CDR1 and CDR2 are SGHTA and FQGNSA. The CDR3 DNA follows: TGTGCCAGCAGCCGGTCGGCGGGGGAACCCTACAATGAGCAGTTCTTC. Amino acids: CASSRSAGEPYNEQFF.

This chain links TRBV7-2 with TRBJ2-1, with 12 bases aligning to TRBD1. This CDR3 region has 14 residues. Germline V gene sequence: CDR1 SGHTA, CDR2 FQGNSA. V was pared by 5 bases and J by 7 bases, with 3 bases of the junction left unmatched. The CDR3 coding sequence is TGTGCCAGCAGCCCGGGACAGGGGGCAAATGAGCAGTTCTTC. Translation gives CASSPGQGANEQFF. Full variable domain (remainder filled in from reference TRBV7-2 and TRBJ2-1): GAGVSQSPSNKVTEKGKDVELRCDPISGHTALYWYRQSLGQGLEFLIYFQGNSAPDKSGLPSDRFSAERTGGSVSTLTIQRTQQEDSAVYLCASSPGQGANEQFFGPGTRLTVL.

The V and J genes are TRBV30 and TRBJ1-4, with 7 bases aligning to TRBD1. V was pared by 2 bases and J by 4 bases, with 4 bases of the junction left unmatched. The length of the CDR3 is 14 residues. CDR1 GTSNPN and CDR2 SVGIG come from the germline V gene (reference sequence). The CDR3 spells CAWSSGTDNEKLFF. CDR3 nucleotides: TGTGCCTGGAGTTCCGGGACAGATAATGAAAAACTGTTTTTT.

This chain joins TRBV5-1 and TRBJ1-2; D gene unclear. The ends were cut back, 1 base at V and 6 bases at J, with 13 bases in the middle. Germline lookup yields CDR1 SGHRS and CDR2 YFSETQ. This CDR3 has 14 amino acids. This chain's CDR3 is CASSLNGFEDGYTF. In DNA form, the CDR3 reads TGCGCCAGCAGCTTGAATGGGTTTGAGGATGGCTACACCTTC.

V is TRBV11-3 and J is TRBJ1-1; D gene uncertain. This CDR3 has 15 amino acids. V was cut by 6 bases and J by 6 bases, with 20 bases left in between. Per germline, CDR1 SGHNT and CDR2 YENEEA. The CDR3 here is CASSWAGNRIAEAFF. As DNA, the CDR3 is TGTGCCAGCAGTTGGGCGGGCAACCGAATCGCTGAAGCTTTCTTT. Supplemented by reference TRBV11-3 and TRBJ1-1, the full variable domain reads EAGVVQSPRYKIIEKKQPVAFWCNPISGHNTLYWYLQNLGQGPELLIRYENEEAVDDSQLPKDRFSAERLKGVDSTLKIQPAELGDSAVYLCASSWAGNRIAEAFFGQGTRLTVV.

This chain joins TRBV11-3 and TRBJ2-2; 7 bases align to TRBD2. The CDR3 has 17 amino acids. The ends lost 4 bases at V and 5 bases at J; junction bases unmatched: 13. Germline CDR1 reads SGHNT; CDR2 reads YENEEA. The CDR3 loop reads CASSWDSMNGGTGELFF. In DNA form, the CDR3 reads TGTGCCAGCAGCTGGGACTCCATGAACGGGGGGACCGGGGAGCTGTTTTTT.

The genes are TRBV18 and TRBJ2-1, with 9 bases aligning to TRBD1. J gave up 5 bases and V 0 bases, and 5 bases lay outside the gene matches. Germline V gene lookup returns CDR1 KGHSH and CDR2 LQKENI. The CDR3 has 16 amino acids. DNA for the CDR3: TGTGCCAGCTCACCACCGGGACAGGGATATAACAATGAGCAGTTCTTC. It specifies CASSPPGQGYNNEQFF.

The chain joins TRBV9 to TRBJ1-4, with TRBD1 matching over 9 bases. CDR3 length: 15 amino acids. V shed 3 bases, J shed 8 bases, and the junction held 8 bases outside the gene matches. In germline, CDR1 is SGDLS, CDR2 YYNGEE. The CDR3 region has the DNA TGTGCCAGCAGCGGGACACAGGGGGCCGACGAAAAACTGTTTTTT. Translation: CASSGTQGADEKLFF.

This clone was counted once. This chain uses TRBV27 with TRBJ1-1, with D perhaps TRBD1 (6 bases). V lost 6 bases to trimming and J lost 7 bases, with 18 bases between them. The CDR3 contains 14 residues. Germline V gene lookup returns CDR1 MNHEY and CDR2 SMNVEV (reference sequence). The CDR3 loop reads CASRRRTEAYEAFF. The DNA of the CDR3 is TGTGCCAGCAGACGCCGGACAGAAGCTTATGAAGCTTTCTTT.

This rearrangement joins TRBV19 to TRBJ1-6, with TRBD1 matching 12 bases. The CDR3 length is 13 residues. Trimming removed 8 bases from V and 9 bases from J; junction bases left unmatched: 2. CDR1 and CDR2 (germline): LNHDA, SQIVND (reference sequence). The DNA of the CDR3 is TGTGCCAGTGGGACAGGGGGCTTTTCACCCCTCCACTTT. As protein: CASGTGGFSPLHF.

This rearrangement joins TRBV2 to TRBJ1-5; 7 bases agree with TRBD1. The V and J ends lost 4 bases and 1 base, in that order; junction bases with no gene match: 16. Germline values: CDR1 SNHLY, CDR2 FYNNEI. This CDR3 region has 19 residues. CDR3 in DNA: TGTGCCAGCAGTGGATTACAGGGGCAGGGCGTAGCCAGCAATCAGCCCCAGCATTTT. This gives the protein CASSGLQGQGVASNQPQHF. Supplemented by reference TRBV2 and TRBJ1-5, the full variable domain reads EPEVTQTPSHQVTQMGQEVILRCVPISNHLYFYWYRQILGQKVEFLVSFYNNEISEKSEIFDDQFSVERPDGSNFTLKIRSTKLEDSAMYFCASSGLQGQGVASNQPQHFGDGTRLSIL.

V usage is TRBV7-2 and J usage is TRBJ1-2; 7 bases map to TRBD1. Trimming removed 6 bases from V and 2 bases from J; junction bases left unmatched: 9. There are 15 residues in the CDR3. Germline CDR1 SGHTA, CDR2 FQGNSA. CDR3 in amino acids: CASSPRTGPNYGYTF. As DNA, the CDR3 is TGTGCCAGCAGTCCTAGGACAGGTCCCAACTATGGCTACACCTTC. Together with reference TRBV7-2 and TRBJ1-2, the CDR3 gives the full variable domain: GAGVSQSPSNKVTEKGKDVELRCDPISGHTALYWYRQSLGQGLEFLIYFQGNSAPDKSGLPSDRFSAERTGGSVSTLTIQRTQQEDSAVYLCASSPRTGPNYGYTFGSGTRLTVV.

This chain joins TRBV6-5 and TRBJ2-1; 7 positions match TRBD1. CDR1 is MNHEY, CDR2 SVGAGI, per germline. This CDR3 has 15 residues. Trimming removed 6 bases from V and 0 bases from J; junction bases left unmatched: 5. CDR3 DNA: TGTGCCAGCAGGCCGACAGGGAACTCCTACAATGAGCAGTTCTTC. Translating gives CASRPTGNSYNEQFF.

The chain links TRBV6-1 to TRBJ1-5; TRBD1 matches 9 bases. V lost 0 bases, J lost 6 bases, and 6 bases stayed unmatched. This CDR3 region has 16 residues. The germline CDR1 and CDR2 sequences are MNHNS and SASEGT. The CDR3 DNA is TGTGCCAGCAGTGAAGCGCAGGGGACAGGGAGTCAGCCCCAGCATTTT. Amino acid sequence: CASSEAQGTGSQPQHF.

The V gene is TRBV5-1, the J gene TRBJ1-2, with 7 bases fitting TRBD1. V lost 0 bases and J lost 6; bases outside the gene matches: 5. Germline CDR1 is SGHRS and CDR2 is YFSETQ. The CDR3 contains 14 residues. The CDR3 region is CASSLEGTDNGYTF. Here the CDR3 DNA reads TGCGCCAGCAGCTTGGAGGGGACAGACAATGGCTACACCTTC.

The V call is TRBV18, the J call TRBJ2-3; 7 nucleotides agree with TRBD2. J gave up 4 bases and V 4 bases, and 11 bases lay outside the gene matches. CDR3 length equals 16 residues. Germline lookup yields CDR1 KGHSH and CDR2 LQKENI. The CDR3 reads CASSRSPGLAADTQYF. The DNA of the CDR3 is TGTGCCAGCTCACGATCCCCGGGCCTAGCGGCAGATACGCAGTATTTT.

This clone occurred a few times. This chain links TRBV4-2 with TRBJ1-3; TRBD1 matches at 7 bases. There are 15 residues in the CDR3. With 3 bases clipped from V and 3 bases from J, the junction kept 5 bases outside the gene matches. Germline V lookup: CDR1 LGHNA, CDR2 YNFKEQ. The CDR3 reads CASSHDRAGGNTIYF. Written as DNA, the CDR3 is TGTGCCAGCAGCCATGACAGGGCCGGTGGAAACACCATATATTTT.

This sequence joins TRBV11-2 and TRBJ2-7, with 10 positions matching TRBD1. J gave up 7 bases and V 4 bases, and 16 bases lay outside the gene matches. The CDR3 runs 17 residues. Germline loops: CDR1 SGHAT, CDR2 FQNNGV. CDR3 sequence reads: CASSSRPSPGQGREQYF. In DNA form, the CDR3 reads TGTGCCAGCAGCTCCCGCCCTAGCCCGGGACAGGGGCGAGAGCAGTACTTC.

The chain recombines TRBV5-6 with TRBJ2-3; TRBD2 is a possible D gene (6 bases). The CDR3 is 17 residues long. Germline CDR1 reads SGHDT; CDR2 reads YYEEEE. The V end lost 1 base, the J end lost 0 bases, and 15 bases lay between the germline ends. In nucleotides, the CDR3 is TGTGCCAGCAGCTTGCGACGGGGGTTACATAGCACAGATACGCAGTATTTT. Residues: CASSLRRGLHSTDTQYF.

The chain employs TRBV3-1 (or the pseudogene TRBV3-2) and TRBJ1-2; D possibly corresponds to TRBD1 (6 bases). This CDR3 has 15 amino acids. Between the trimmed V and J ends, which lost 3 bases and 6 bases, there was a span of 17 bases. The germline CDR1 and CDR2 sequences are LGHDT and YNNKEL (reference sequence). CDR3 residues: CASSHASRGGDGYTF. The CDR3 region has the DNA TGTGCCAGCAGCCACGCATCGAGGGGGGGGGATGGCTACACCTTC.

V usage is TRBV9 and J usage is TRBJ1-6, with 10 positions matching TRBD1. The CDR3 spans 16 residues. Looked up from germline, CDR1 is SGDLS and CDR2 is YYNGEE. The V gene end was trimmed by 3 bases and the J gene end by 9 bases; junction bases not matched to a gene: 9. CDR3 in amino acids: CASSATGGSPLSPLHF. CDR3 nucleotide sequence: TGTGCCAGCAGCGCGACAGGGGGCTCGCCTCTTTCACCCCTCCACTTT.

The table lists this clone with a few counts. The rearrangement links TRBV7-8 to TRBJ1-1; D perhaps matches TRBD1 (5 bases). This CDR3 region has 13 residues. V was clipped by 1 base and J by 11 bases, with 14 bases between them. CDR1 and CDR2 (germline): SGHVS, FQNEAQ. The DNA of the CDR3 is TGTGCCAGCAGCTTAGGTATTGACAGTGGGGCTTTCTTT. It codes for CASSLGIDSGAFF. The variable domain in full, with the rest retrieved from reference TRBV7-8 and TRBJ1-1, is GAGVSQSPRYKVAKRGQDVALRCDPISGHVSLFWYQQALGQGPEFLTYFQNEAQLDKSGLPSDRFFAERPEGSVSTLKIQRTQQEDSAVYLCASSLGIDSGAFFGQGTRLTVV.

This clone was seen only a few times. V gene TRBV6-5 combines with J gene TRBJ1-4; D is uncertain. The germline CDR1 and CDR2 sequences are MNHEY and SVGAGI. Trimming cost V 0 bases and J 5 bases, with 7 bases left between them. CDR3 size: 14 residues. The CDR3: CASSYSTGNEKLFF. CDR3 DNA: TGTGCCAGCAGTTACTCTACGGGGAATGAAAAACTGTTTTTT.

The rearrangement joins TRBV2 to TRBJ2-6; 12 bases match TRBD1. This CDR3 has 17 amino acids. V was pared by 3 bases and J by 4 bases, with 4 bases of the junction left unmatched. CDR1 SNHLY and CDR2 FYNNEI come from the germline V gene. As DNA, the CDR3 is TGTGCCAGCAGTGAGGGACAGGGGGCGCCCGGGGCCAACGTCCTGACTTTC. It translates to CASSEGQGAPGANVLTF.

In DNA, the CDR3 is TGTGCCAGCAGCCGCCAGACTAACTATGGCTACACCTTC. Translating it yields CASSRQTNYGYTF. The chain has TRBV3-1 (or the pseudogene TRBV3-2) and TRBJ1-2; D ambiguous. V was trimmed by 4 bases and J by 0 bases, leaving 6 bases between them. Germline CDR1 is LGHDT and CDR2 is YNNKEL (reference sequence). The CDR3 covers 13 residues.

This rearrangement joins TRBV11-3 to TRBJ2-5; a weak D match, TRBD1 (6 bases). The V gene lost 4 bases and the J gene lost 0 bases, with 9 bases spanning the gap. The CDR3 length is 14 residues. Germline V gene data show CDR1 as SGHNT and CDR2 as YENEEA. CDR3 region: CASSYRTDQETQYF. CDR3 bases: TGTGCCAGCAGCTATAGGACAGACCAAGAGACCCAGTACTTC. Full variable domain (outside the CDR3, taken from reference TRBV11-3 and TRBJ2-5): EAGVVQSPRYKIIEKKQPVAFWCNPISGHNTLYWYLQNLGQGPELLIRYENEEAVDDSQLPKDRFSAERLKGVDSTLKIQPAELGDSAVYLCASSYRTDQETQYFGPGTRLLVL.

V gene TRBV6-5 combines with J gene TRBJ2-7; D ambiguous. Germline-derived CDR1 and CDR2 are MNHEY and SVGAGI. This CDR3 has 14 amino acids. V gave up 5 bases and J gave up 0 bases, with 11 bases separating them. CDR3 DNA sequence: TGTGCCAGCAGTACCCGACGGAGCTCCTACGAGCAGTACTTC. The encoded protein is CASSTRRSSYEQYF.